The T cell receptor (beta chain) under discussion was sequenced for a study of blood T cell repertoires in COVID-19 (dated by TCRdb to the early 2020s). For context, the study as a whole: Collaborator samples came from the United States, Italy and Spain and covered acute and convalescent phases of COVID-19. Where available, HLA class I and class II types were taken from metadata supplied by the sample provider and were not determined by assay-based typing. The samples were drawn from the first 160 participants of the ongoing ImmuneRACE study and from over a thousand subjects provided by 6 global collaborators. The prospective study material was composed of cDNA or gDNA derived from T cells, B-cell-depleted T cells, or PBMCs. The repertoires were made available in a free public database intended to serve as a resource for research on the immune response to SARS-CoV-2. The dataset comprised deeply sampled blood TCRbeta repertoires from subjects exposed to, actively infected with, or recovered from COVID-19. Nearly every sample came with metadata listing a de-identified subject ID, COVID-19 status, age in years and sex.

The germline V gene gives CDR1 as MNHEY and CDR2 as SVGAGI. After removal of 6 bases from V and 9 bases from J, the junction retains 7 bases not matched to a gene. Counted from cysteine to phenylalanine, this CDR3 has 15 amino acids. Only the CDR3 region is kept as DNA, spanning 45 bases read in frame from base 1. In Seattle, one collaborating source enrolled patients while the infection was active and tracked those patients longitudinally over the course of disease. The collaborating institutions used their own protocols to collect whole blood in K2EDTA tubes. Collaborator samples were shipped for TCRbeta analysis as frozen whole blood, isolated PBMCs, or DNA extracted from either sample type. The paper's findings and limits, for the study overall: How much clinical and demographic metadata was included differed by source and by participant, and the metadata was provided uncurated.

A note on this clone: It lacks a known antigen. Base qualities are missing; no much larger clone stands one base away.

The immunoSEQ Assay, a bias-controlled multiplex PCR, was used to amplify TCRbeta CDR3 regions from genomic DNA. The published analysis was carried out like this. Within the assay, amplification of reference gene primers was used to estimate how many nucleated cells each sample contained. To quantify the absolute abundance of each unique TCRbeta CDR3 rearrangement, sequence reads were collapsed and filtered. For each sample, productive Simpson clonality was calculated by taking the square root of Simpson's diversity index across productive rearrangements. As stored in TCRdb, this immuneACCESS dataset retains in-frame rearrangements with V and J assigned. A fraction of the clones does not appear; measured against another copy, unresolved V genes explain less than half of the discrepancy, and the remainder lacks a known reason. That table supplies the V and J calls and clone size; D and trimming were determined from the DNA. The sample yields some 500,000 clones; about 89% were counted once. The top ten hold about 8.2% of the sample.

The sequence was obtained from a woman between 50 and 59 years old with COVID-19, enrolled during active disease. The chain uses TRBV6-5 and TRBJ2-1, with 14 bases matching TRBD2. The sequenced sample was peripheral blood. The nucleotide sequence is TGTGCCAGCAGGAGACTAGCGGGGGGGAAAGGTGAGCAGTTCTTC. Its coded protein is CASRRLAGGKGEQFF.